This T cell receptor (beta chain) was retrieved from a study of T cells in women clearing cervical HPV infection. In the study overall: Case blood was drawn a median approximately 150 days after lesion detection.

Note on this clone: Its antigen is currently unknown. The read terminates 3 residues ahead of where the CDR3 ends, so the germline J gene completes it.

Germline V CDR1 and CDR2: SGDLS, YYNGEE. CDR3 length: 17 amino acids. The ends lost 4 bases at V and 0 bases at J; junction bases unmatched: 9. Study findings and constraints: CIN3+ cases had significantly higher TCR repertoire richness than controls, but evenness did not differ. TRBV6-7 relative abundance averaged approximately 0.1% in cases and around 0.17% in controls.

The data were produced by immunoSEQ multiplex PCR, yet TCRdb's version contains in-frame clones alone and is incomplete. This sample contains approximately 39,000 clones. Material: blood buffy coat. The origin of this receptor is a woman between 18 and 75 years old with a cervical HPV16 infection that either progressed to CIN3+ or cleared (not recorded which). The chain couples TRBV9 to TRBJ1-3, with 8 bases that match TRBD1. CDR3 bases read: TGTGCCAGCAGCCCCTCCCGTGGGACAGGCTCTGGAAACACC. Encoded protein: CASSPSRGTGSGNT. The CDR3 as a whole reads CASSPSRGTGSGNTIYF.